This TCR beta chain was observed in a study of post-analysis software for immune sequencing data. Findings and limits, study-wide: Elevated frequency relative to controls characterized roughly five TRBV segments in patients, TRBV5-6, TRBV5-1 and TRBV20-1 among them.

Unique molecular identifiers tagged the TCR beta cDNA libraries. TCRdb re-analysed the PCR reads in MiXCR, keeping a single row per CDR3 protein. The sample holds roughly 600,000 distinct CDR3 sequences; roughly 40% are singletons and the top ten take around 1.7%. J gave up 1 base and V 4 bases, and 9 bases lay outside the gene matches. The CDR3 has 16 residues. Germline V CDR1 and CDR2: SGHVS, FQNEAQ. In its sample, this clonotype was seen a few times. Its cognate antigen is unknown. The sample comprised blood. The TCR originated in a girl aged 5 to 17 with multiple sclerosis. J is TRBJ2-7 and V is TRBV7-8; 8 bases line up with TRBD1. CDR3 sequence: CASSSAPGGASYEQYF. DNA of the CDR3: TGTGCCAGCAGCTCAGCCCCAGGGGGCGCGTCCTACGAGCAGTACTTC.